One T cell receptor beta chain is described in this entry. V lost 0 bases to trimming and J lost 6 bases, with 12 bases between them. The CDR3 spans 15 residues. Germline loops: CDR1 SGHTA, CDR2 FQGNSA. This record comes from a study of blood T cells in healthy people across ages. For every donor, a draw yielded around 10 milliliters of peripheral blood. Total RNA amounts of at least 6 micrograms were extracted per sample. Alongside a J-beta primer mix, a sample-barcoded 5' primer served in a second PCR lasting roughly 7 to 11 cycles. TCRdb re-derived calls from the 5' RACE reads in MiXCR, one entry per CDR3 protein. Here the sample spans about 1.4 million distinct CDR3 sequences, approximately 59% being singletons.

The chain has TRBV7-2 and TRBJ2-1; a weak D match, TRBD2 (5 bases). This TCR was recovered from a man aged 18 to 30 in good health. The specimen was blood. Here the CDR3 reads CASSLAGVLSNEQFF. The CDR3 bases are TGTGCCAGCAGCTTAGCGGGAGTTTTGTCCAATGAGCAGTTCTTC.